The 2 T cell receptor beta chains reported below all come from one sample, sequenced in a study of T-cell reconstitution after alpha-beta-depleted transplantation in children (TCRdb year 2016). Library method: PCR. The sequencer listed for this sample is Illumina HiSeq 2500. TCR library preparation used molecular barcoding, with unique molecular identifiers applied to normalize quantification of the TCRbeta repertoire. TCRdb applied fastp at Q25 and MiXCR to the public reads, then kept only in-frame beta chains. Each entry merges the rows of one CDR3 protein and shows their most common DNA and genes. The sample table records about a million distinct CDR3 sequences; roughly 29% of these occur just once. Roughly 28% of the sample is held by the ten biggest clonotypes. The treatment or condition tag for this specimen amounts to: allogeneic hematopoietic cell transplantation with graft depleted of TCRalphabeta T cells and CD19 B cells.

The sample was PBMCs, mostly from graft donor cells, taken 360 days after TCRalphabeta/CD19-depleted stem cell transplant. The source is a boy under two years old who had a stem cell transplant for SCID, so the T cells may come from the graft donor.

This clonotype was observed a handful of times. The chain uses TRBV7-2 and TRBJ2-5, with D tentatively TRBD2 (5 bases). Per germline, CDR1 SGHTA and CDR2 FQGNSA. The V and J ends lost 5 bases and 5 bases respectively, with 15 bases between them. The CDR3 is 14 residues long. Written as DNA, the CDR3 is TGTGCCAGCAGCCCTTACCGGGAAGTGGAGACCCAGTACTTC. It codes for CASSPYREVETQYF.

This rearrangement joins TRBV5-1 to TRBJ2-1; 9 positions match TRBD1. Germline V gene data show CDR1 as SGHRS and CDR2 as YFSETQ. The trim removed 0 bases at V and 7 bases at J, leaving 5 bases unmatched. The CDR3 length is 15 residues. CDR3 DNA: TGCGCCAGCAGCTTGGGGCCGGACAGGGGTAATGAGCAGTTCTTC. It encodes CASSLGPDRGNEQFF.